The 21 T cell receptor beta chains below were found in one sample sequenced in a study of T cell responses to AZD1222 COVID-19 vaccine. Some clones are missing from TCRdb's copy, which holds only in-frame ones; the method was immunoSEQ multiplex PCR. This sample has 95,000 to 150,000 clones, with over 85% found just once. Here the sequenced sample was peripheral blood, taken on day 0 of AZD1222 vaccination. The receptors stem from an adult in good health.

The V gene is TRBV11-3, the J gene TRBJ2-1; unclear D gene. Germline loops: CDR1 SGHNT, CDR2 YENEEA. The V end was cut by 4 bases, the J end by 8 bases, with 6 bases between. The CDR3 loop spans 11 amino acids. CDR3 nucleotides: TGTGCCAGCAGCTCTGAGTATGAGCAGTTCTTC. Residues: CASSSEYEQFF.

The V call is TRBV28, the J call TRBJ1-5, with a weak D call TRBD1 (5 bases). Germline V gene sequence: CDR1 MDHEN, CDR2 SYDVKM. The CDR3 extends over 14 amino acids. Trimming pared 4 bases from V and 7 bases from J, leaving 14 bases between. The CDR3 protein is CASSSGRARQPQHF. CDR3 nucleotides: TGTGCCAGCAGTTCCGGCAGGGCAAGACAGCCCCAGCATTTT.

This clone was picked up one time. CDR3 protein: CASKRQGANTEAFF. The DNA of the CDR3 is TGTGCCAGCAAGAGACAGGGGGCGAACACTGAAGCTTTCTTT. V gene TRBV6-5 combines with J gene TRBJ1-1, with 10 positions matching TRBD1. V shed 7 bases and J 1 base; nucleotides not matched to a gene: 3. Germline CDR1 reads MNHEY; CDR2 reads SVGAGI. CDR3 length: 14 residues.

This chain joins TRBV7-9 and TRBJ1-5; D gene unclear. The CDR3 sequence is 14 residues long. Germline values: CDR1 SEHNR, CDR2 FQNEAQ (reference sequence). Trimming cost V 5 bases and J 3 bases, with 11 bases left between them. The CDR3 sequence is CASSQNHANQPQHF. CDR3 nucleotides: TGTGCCAGCAGCCAAAATCACGCCAATCAGCCCCAGCATTTT.

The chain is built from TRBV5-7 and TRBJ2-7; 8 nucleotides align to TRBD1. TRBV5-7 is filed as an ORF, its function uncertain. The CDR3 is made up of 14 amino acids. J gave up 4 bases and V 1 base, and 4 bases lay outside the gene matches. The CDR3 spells CASSLRQGAYEQYF. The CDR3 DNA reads TGTGCCAGCAGCTTGAGGCAGGGGGCTTACGAGCAGTACTTC.

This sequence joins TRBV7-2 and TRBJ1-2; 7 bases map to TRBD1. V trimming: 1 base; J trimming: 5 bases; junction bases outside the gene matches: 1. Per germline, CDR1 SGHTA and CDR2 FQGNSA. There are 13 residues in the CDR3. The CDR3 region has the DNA TGTGCCAGCAGCTTAGGGGACAGTTATGGCTACACCTTC. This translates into CASSLGDSYGYTF.

CDR3 sequence: CASSFDPPPVTEAFF. The CDR3 DNA reads TGCGCCAGCAGTTTCGATCCCCCTCCCGTCACTGAAGCTTTCTTT. J is TRBJ1-1 and V is TRBV5-1; D gene ambiguous. The ends were cut back, 5 bases at V and 4 bases at J, with 18 bases in the middle. The CDR3 contains 15 residues. Germline V CDR1 and CDR2: SGHRS, YFSETQ.

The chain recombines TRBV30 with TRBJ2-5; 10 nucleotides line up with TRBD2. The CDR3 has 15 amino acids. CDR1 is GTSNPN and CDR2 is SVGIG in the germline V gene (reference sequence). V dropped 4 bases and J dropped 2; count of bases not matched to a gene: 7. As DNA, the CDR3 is TGTGCCTGGATCTTAGCGGGGGGTGGTCAAGAGACCCAGTACTTC. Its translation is CAWILAGGGQETQYF.

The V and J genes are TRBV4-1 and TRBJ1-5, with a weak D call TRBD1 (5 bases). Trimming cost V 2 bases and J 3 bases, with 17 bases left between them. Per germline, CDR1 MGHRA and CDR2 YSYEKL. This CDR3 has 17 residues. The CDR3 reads CASSQQGHGGVNQPQHF. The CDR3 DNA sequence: TGCGCCAGCAGCCAACAAGGACACGGCGGGGTCAATCAGCCCCAGCATTTT.

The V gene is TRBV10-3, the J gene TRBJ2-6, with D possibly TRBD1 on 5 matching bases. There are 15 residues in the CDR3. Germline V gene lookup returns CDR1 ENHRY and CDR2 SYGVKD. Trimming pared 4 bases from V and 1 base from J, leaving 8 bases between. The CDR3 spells CAISAQGSGANVLTF. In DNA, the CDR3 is TGTGCCATCAGTGCCCAGGGTTCTGGGGCCAACGTCCTGACTTTC.

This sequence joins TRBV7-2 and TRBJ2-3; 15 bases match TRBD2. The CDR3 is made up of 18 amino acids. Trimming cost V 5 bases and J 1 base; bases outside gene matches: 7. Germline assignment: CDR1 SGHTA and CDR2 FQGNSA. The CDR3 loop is CASSLGLAGGRGTDTQYF. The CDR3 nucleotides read TGTGCCAGCAGCCTCGGACTAGCGGGGGGGCGGGGCACAGATACGCAGTATTTT.

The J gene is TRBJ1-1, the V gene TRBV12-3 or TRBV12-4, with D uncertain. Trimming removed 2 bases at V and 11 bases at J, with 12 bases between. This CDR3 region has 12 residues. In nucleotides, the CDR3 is TGTGCCAGCAGTTTATCAGACCGGAAGGCTTTCTTT. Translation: CASSLSDRKAFF.

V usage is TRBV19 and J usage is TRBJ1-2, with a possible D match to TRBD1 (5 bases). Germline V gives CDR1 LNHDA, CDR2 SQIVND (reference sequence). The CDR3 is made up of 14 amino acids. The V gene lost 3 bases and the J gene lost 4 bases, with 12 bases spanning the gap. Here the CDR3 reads CASSILGLSYGYTF. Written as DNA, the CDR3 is TGTGCCAGTAGTATTCTGGGACTAAGCTATGGCTACACCTTC.

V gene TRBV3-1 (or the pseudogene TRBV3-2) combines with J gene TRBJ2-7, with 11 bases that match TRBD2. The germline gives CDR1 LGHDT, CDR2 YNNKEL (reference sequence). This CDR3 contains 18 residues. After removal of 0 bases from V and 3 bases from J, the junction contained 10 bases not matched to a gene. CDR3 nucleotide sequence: TGTGCCAGCAGCCAAGATCCCCCGCTAGCGGGAGGACTCTACGAGCAGTACTTC. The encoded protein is CASSQDPPLAGGLYEQYF.

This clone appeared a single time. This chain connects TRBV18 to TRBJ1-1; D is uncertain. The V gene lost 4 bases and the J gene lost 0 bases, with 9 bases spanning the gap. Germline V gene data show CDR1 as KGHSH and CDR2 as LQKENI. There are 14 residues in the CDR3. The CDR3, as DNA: TGTGCCAGCTCACACCGGGAGGTGAACACTGAAGCTTTCTTT. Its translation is CASSHREVNTEAFF.

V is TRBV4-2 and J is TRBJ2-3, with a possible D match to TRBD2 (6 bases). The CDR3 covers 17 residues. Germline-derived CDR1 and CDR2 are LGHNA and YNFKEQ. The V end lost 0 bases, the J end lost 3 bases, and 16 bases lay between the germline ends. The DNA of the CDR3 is TGTGCCAGCAGCCAAGACGTCGGGAGAGGAGCAACAGATACGCAGTATTTT. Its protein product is CASSQDVGRGATDTQYF.

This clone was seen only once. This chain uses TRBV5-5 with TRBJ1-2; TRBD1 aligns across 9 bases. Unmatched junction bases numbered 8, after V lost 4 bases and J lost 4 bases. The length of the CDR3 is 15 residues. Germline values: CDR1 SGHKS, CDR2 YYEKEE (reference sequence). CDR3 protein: CASSTGQGILYGYTF. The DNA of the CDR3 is TGTGCCAGCAGCACGGGACAGGGAATTCTCTATGGCTACACCTTC.

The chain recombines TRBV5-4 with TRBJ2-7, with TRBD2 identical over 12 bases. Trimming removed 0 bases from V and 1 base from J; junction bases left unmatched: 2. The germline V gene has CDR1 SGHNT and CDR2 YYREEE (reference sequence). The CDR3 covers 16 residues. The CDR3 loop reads CASSLGLAGVSYEQYF. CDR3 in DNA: TGTGCCAGCAGCTTGGGACTAGCGGGGGTTTCCTACGAGCAGTACTTC.

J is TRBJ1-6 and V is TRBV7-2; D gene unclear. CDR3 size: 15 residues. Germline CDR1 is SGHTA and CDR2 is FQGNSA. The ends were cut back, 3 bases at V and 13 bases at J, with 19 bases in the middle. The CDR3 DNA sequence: TGTGCCAGCAGCTTGGTTGGCGGAGAGATCACTCCCCTCCACTTT. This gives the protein CASSLVGGEITPLHF.

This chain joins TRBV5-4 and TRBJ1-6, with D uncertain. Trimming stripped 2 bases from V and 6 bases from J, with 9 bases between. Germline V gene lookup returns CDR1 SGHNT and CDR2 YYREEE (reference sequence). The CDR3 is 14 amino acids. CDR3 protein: CASSFGPGNSPLHF. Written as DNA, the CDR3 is TGTGCCAGCAGCTTCGGCCCGGGTAATTCACCCCTCCACTTT.

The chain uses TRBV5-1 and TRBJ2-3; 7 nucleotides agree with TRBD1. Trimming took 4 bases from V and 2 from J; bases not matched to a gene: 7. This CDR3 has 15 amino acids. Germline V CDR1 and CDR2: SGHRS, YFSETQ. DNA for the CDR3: TGCGCCAGCAGCCTTACAGGGGTTAACACAGATACGCAGTATTTT. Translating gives CASSLTGVNTDTQYF.